This T cell receptor (beta chain) was sequenced in a study of PD-L1 blockade in urothelial cancer. For the study at large: Across blood samples, T cells had a median count of 141,255.

Looked up from germline, CDR1 is SGDLS and CDR2 is YYNGEE. This CDR3 is 14 amino acids long. Trimming removed 0 bases from V and 6 bases from J; junction bases left unmatched: 6. As for time point: pretreatment peripheral blood. The patients had locally advanced or metastatic urothelial carcinoma. Sequencing was performed with immunoSEQ multiplex PCR; in TCRdb, only in-frame clones are kept and a portion is missing. This sample has about 70,000 clones; about 90% occur once, and the top ten carry approximately 4.5%. The rearrangement links TRBV9 to TRBJ2-7; TRBD2 matches 7 bases. The specimen comprised PBMCs, sampled around atezolizumab (anti-PD-L1) treatment. This TCR came from a man in his 70s with urothelial cancer. CDR3 loop: CASSVGGEGSEQYF. Written as DNA, the CDR3 is TGTGCCAGCAGCGTAGGTGGGGAGGGCTCCGAGCAGTACTTC.